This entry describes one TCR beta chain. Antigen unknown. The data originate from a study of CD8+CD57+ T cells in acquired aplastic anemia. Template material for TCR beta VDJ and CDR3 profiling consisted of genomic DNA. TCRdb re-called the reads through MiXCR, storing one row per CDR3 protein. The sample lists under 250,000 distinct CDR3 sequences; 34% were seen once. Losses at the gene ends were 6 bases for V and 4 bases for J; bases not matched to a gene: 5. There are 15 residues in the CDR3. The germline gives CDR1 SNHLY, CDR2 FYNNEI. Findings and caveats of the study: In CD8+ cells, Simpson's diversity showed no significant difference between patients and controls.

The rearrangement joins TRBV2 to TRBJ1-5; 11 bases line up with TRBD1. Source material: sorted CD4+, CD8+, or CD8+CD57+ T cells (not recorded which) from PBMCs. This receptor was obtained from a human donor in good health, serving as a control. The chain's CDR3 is CASRTGTGGNQPQHF. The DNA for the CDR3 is TGTGCCAGCAGGACCGGGACAGGGGGAAATCAGCCCCAGCATTTT. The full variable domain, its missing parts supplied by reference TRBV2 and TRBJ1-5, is EPEVTQTPSHQVTQMGQEVILRCVPISNHLYFYWYRQILGQKVEFLVSFYNNEISEKSEIFDDQFSVERPDGSNFTLKIRSTKLEDSAMYFCASRTGTGGNQPQHFGDGTRLSIL.